This TCR beta chain originates from a study of regulatory T cells in long-lasting Graves disease. This clonotype was counted at least ten times. Antigen specificity is unknown. Combining iRepertoire HTBI primers with Arm-PCR of CDR3 regions, the authors built TCR beta libraries. TCRdb reprocessed the multiplex PCR reads with MiXCR, giving one entry per CDR3 protein. The sample has around 330,000 distinct CDR3 sequences; over 15% are singletons. Findings of the study overall: Clonotypes that were public and shared totalled around 2,700 in persistent patients versus around 1,000 in new patients.

The time point was: newly diagnosed GD, antithyroid drugs for less than 3 months. Making the TCR library involved RNA that had been extracted from PBMCs. Enrollment of patients was through an endocrinology department in Xi'an, China. The CDR3 extends over 16 amino acids. The germline gives CDR1 SEHNR, CDR2 FQNEAQ (reference sequence). Losses at the gene ends were 0 bases for V and 2 bases for J; bases not matched to a gene: 4. This clonotype was sampled from a female donor with Graves disease. The starting material was peripheral blood mononuclear cells (PBMCs), obtained at new diagnosis, from a patient treated with antithyroid drugs. The rearrangement joins TRBV7-9 to TRBJ2-7, with 10 bases that match TRBD2. The CDR3 is CASSLAPGLATYEQYF. DNA of the CDR3: TGTGCCAGCAGCTTAGCCCCGGGACTAGCGACCTACGAGCAGTACTTC.